This T cell receptor beta chain originates from a study of T-cell memory formation after mild COVID-19. In its sample, this clonotype was seen a few times. Using its own MiXCR run on the 5' RACE reads, TCRdb lists one record per CDR3 protein. The sample contains about 430,000 distinct CDR3 sequences, roughly 17% of which appear only once. The receptor comes from a young man who had mild COVID-19 (a few samples of this study predate the infection). Cell type and time point are not known. Sequences were obtained from PBMCs or a T cell subset sorted from them (not recorded which).

The CDR3 DNA reads TGTGCCAGCAGCTTAGGGACAGGCATCTCCTATAATTCACCCCTCCACTTT. This sequence encodes CASSLGTGISYNSPLHF. This chain joins TRBV7-9 and TRBJ1-6; the match to TRBD1 covers 7 bases. The CDR3 contains 17 residues. J gave up 0 bases and V 1 base, and 3 bases lay outside the gene matches. Germline V gene sequence: CDR1 SEHNR, CDR2 FQNEAQ (reference sequence).